One and the same sample provided the 9 T cell receptor beta chains below, sequenced in a study of shared clonotypes between healthy human individuals. The method was immunoSEQ multiplex PCR; TCRdb's version includes in-frame clones alone and lacks a portion of them. The sample holds approximately 530,000 clones; 95% to 96% are singletons and the top ten take nearly 0.065%. Sequencing input: naive CD4+ T cells sorted from blood. Subset: CD45RA+ positively selected. The receptors originated from a woman aged 25-40 years in good health.

This clone was counted between two and nine times. The rearrangement joins TRBV27 to TRBJ1-2; the D gene is possibly TRBD1 (5 bases). The CDR3 sequence is 10 residues long. CDR1 and CDR2 from the germline V gene are MNHEY and SMNVEV (reference sequence). Trimming removed 10 bases at V and 11 bases at J, with 14 bases between. The CDR3 here is CATPRGRYTF. The CDR3 nucleotides are TGTGCCACCCCTCGGGGACGGTACACCTTC.

The rearrangement links TRBV5-6 to TRBJ1-2; the D gene is possibly TRBD1 (5 bases). Germline CDR1 is SGHDT and CDR2 is YYEEEE. V dropped 2 bases and J dropped 7 bases, with 12 bases sitting between them. The CDR3 extends over 13 amino acids. This CDR3 reads CASSFSGLAGYTF. The CDR3 DNA is TGTGCCAGCAGCTTTTCAGGGCTGGCTGGCTACACCTTC.

The CDR3 DNA follows: TGTGCCAGCACAAATCATGGGGCCCTATACGAGCAGTACTTC. Translated: CASTNHGALYEQYF. The V and J genes are TRBV6-5 and TRBJ2-7; D is perhaps TRBD1 (5 bases). Per the germline V gene, CDR1 is MNHEY and CDR2 is SVGAGI. V lost 7 bases, J lost 4 bases, and 17 bases lay in between. The CDR3 is 14 residues long.

The gene calls are TRBV10-2 and TRBJ1-1; TRBD1 agrees at 7 bases. Germline CDR1 and CDR2: WSHSY and SAAADI. The CDR3 totals 16 residues. The trim removed 6 bases at V and 3 bases at J, leaving 13 bases unmatched. The CDR3 DNA reads TGCGCCAGCAGCCTAGACAGGGATCGTGGGTACACTGAAGCTTTCTTT. Protein: CASSLDRDRGYTEAFF.

The chain joins TRBV9 to TRBJ2-1; D is possibly TRBD2 (6 bases). Looked up from germline, CDR1 is SGDLS and CDR2 is YYNGEE. V was shortened by 0 bases and J by 8 bases, with 15 bases between the two germline ends. This CDR3 contains 15 residues. CDR3 DNA sequence: TGTGCCAGCAGCGTAGCTAACCGGTGGGGGGATGAGCAGTTCTTC. Protein: CASSVANRWGDEQFF.

The chain links TRBV11-2 to TRBJ2-2, with 9 bases matching TRBD1. CDR1 and CDR2 from the germline V gene are SGHAT and FQNNGV. V gave up 3 bases and J gave up 4 bases; unmatched junction bases: 6. The CDR3 has 16 amino acids. The CDR3, as DNA: TGTGCCAGCAGCTTGGTACAGGACAGGGGCACCGGGGAGCTGTTTTTT. It codes for CASSLVQDRGTGELFF.

This sequence joins TRBV6-4 and TRBJ2-1; weak D call: TRBD2 (6 bases). This CDR3 is 15 amino acids long. Germline CDR1 and CDR2: MRHNA and SNTAGT. Trimming stripped 6 bases from V and 9 bases from J, with 21 bases between. CDR3 DNA: TGTGCCAGCAGCCCTCGATGGGACTCCGGTCCTGAGCAGTTCTTC. Its protein product is CASSPRWDSGPEQFF.

The chain recombines TRBV10-1 with TRBJ1-5; 7 bases are a match to TRBD1. The CDR3 is made up of 18 amino acids. The germline V gene has CDR1 WNHNN and CDR2 SYGVQD (reference sequence). With V trimmed by 6 bases and J by 0 bases, 14 bases remained unmatched. DNA for the CDR3: TGCGCCAGCAGAGCCTCCGGGACAGAACTTTATAGCAATCAGCCCCAGCATTTT. Its protein is CASRASGTELYSNQPQHF.

The CDR3 is CASSLLNTEAFF. The CDR3 DNA follows: TGTGCCAGCAGCTTGCTGAACACTGAAGCTTTCTTT. The J gene is TRBJ1-1, the V gene TRBV5-6; the D is unclear. V was pared by 1 base and J by 0 bases, with 1 base between. This CDR3 has 12 amino acids. Germline loops: CDR1 SGHDT, CDR2 YYEEEE. Supplemented by reference TRBV5-6 and TRBJ1-1, the full variable domain reads DAGVTQSPTHLIKTRGQQVTLRCSPKSGHDTVSWYQQALGQGPQFIFQYYEEEERQRGNFPDRFSGHQFPNYSSELNVNALLLGDSALYLCASSLLNTEAFFGQGTRLTVV.